This TCR beta chain comes out of a study of human T cells and chemical hapten exposure. Turning to the study itself: DPC at 0.01% went onto the upper back in patch tests, read at 6 days. Cases of alopecia areata, totalis or universalis occurred in a predominantly female patient group.

CDR1 is KGHDR and CDR2 is SFDVKD in the germline V gene. CDR3 length: 14 amino acids. V lost 3 bases and J lost 0; bases outside the gene matches: 0. TCRdb re-called the RACE reads through MiXCR, storing one row per CDR3 protein. This table holds 75,000 to 100,000 distinct CDR3 sequences, 10% found once. Study conclusions and caveats: Significantly greater numbers of large CDR3 similarity clusters came from expanded TCRs than from controls.

This clonotype has a count of ten or more. The target antigen is unknown. Time point specified: patch test 1, 2 weeks after DPC sensitization. As for treatment: therapeutic diphenylcyclopropenone sensitization with weekly scalp DPC. The clonotype comes from a man aged 35 to 55 with alopecia areata. Some clones in this sample may be carry-over from other donors' samples. This material consisted of whole blood, taken in connection with sensitization to the hapten diphenylcyclopropenone (DPC). The genes are TRBV24-1 and TRBJ1-1, with TRBD1 matching over 7 bases. The DNA of the CDR3 is TGTGCCACCAGTGATGGGACAGTGAACACTGAAGCTTTCTTT. Translation gives CATSDGTVNTEAFF.